These 13 T cell receptor beta chains were all obtained from the same sample, sequenced in a study of blood T cells in healthy people across ages. Sample-barcoded 5' priming and a J-beta primer mix drove a second PCR of about 6 to 12 cycles. Each CDR3 protein gets one entry after TCRdb re-called the 5' RACE reads with MiXCR. The sample includes roughly 1,500,000 distinct CDR3 sequences, roughly 32% seen only once; the top ten take around 10%. Sequenced sample: blood. Receptors originate from a woman aged 25 to 39 in good health.

This clonotype showed up just a few times. The chain recombines TRBV6-1 with TRBJ1-5; D is uncertain. Trimming took off 6 bases at V and 5 bases at J, with 17 bases between the two ends. The CDR3 covers 15 residues. Germline values: CDR1 MNHNS, CDR2 SASEGT. In DNA, the CDR3 is TGTGCCAGCAGGTCCACGTGGGTGGCGGATCAGCCCCAGCATTTT. Translated, it gives CASRSTWVADQPQHF.

The chain carries TRBV18 and TRBJ2-1; 15 positions agree with TRBD2. Germline V gene sequence: CDR1 KGHSH, CDR2 LQKENI. Unmatched junction bases numbered 10, after V lost 6 bases and J lost 7 bases. The CDR3 totals 17 residues. The CDR3 sequence is CASSSPGLAGGPNEQFF. CDR3 bases: TGTGCCAGCTCCAGTCCAGGACTAGCGGGAGGGCCTAATGAGCAGTTCTTC.

This clonotype has just a few counts. The rearrangement links TRBV20-1 to TRBJ2-7, with D unclear. Germline V CDR1 and CDR2: DFQATT, SNEGSKA (reference sequence). V was trimmed by 3 bases and J by 6 bases, leaving 12 bases between them. The CDR3 runs to 12 residues. As DNA, the CDR3 is TGCAGTGCTAGCTCAGGTATGGTCGAGCAGTACTTC. As protein: CSASSGMVEQYF.

This chain connects TRBV2 to TRBJ2-7; D is possibly TRBD1 or TRBD2 (5 bases each). V lost 7 bases, J lost 0 bases, and 16 bases lay in between. CDR1 SNHLY and CDR2 FYNNEI come from the germline V gene. The CDR3 consists of 15 residues. CDR3 bases: TGTGCCAGCATCCAGGACGGGGCACCCTCCTACGAGCAGTACTTC. Amino acid sequence: CASIQDGAPSYEQYF.

The chain couples TRBV7-3 to TRBJ2-1, with D unresolved. Trimming took 1 base from V and 8 from J, leaving 9 bases between them. Looked up from germline, CDR1 is SGHTA and CDR2 is FQGTGA. The CDR3 spans 13 residues. This chain's CDR3 is CASSLSRNDEQFF. Written as DNA, the CDR3 is TGTGCCAGCAGCTTAAGTAGGAACGATGAGCAGTTCTTC. The complete variable domain, with remaining parts taken from reference TRBV7-3 and TRBJ2-1, reads GAGVSQTPSNKVTEKGKYVELRCDPISGHTALYWYRQSLGQGPEFLIYFQGTGAADDSGLPNDRFFAVRPEGSVSTLKIQRTERGDSAVYLCASSLSRNDEQFFGPGTRLTVL.

The chain is built from TRBV27 and TRBJ2-5; TRBD2 matches at 7 bases. The DNA end is a closer match to TRBJ2-7, so the J assignment may be wrong. This CDR3 has 17 residues. Germline V gene data show CDR1 as MNHEY and CDR2 as SMNVEV (reference sequence). The DNA of the CDR3 is TGTGCCAGCAGTTTATCCCCCAGACTAGCCGCCCCCTACGAGCAGTACTTC. This gives the protein CASSLSPRLAAPYEQYF.

A word on this clonotype: One end of the junction fails to match germline, which may point to a read error. The chain carries TRBV10-3 and TRBJ2-1; D might be TRBD1 or TRBD2, each matching 6 bases. The CDR3 contains 16 residues. Germline V gene data show CDR1 as ENHRY and CDR2 as SYGVKD. The CDR3 is CAISDEGGSSYSEQFF. The CDR3 DNA sequence: TGTGCCATCAGTGATGAGGGGGGAAGCTCCTACAGTGAGCAGTTCTTC.

V is TRBV4-1 and J is TRBJ2-7; 14 positions match TRBD2. The J call may not be correct, given that the DNA end is closer to TRBJ2-5. This CDR3 spans 16 amino acids. Germline values: CDR1 MGHRA, CDR2 YSYEKL. The CDR3 DNA sequence: TGCGCCAGCAGCCAATTAGGGACTAGCGGGAGAAAGACCCAGTACTTC. Encoded protein: CASSQLGTSGRKTQYF.

The chain carries TRBV7-2 and TRBJ2-1; D assignment may be TRBD1 or TRBD2 (5 bases each). The CDR3 is 13 amino acids. The V end lost 3 bases, the J end lost 7 bases, and 10 bases lay between the germline ends. The V gene's germline CDR1 is SGHTA and CDR2 FQGNSA. CDR3 sequence (DNA): TGTGCCAGCAGCTTTATGGGGGTGAATGAGCAGTTCTTC. Protein product: CASSFMGVNEQFF.

The V gene is TRBV12-3 or TRBV12-4, the J gene TRBJ1-4; maybe TRBD1 (6 bases). The ends were cut back, 6 bases at V and 3 bases at J, with 11 bases in the middle. CDR3 length: 14 amino acids. The CDR3 coding sequence is TGTGCCAGCAGCACAGGGAGGGCTAATGAAAAACTGTTTTTT. This translates into CASSTGRANEKLFF.

The rearrangement joins TRBV5-1 to TRBJ2-7; 10 bases map to TRBD2. J gave up 0 bases and V 2 bases, and 5 bases lay outside the gene matches. The CDR3 loop spans 16 amino acids. Germline V gene sequence: CDR1 SGHRS, CDR2 YFSETQ. The CDR3 spells CASSFGLAVPSYEQYF. CDR3 nucleotides: TGCGCCAGCAGCTTCGGACTAGCGGTTCCCTCCTACGAGCAGTACTTC.

This clonotype came up many times. The chain has TRBV6-1 and TRBJ2-1, with 9 bases aligning to TRBD2. V shed 6 bases, J shed 5 bases, and the junction held 8 bases outside the gene matches. Germline V gene sequence: CDR1 MNHNS, CDR2 SASEGT. This CDR3 contains 15 residues. CDR3 coding DNA: TGTGCCAGCAGGGGGACTAGCTGGGATGACAATGAGCAGTTCTTC. Protein product: CASRGTSWDDNEQFF.

This chain links TRBV4-1 with TRBJ2-7, with 7 positions matching TRBD1. This CDR3 spans 15 amino acids. Germline CDR1 reads MGHRA; CDR2 reads YSYEKL. The V and J ends lost 2 bases and 0 bases, in that order; junction bases with no gene match: 4. Written as DNA, the CDR3 is TGCGCCAGCAGCCAACCGACAGGGCGCTCCTACGAGCAGTACTTC. Its protein is CASSQPTGRSYEQYF.